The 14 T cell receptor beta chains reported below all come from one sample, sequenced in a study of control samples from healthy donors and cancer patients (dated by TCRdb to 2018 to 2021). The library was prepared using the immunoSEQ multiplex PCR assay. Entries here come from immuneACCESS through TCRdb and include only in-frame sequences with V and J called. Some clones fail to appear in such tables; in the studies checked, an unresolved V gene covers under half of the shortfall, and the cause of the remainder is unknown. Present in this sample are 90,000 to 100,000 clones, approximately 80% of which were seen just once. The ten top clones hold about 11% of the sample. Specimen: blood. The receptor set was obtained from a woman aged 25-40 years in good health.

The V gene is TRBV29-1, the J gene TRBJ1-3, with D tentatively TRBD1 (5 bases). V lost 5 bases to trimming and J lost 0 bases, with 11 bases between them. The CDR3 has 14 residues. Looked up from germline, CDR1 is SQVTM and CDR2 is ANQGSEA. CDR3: CSVYGALSGNTIYF. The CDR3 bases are TGCAGCGTTTACGGGGCTCTCTCTGGAAACACCATATATTTT.

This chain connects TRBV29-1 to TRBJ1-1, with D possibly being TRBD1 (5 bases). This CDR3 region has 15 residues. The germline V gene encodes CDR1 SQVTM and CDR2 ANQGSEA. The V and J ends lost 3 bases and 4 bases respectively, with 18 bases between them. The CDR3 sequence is CSVDYAQDLSTEAFF. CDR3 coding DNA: TGCAGCGTTGATTATGCACAGGATTTGAGCACTGAAGCTTTCTTT.

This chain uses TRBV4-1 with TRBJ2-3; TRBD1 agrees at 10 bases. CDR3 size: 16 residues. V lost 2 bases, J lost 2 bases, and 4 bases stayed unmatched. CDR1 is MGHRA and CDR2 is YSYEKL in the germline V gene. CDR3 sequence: CASSQRDRGLTDTQYF. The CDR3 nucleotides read TGCGCCAGCAGCCAACGGGACAGGGGACTCACAGATACGCAGTATTTT.

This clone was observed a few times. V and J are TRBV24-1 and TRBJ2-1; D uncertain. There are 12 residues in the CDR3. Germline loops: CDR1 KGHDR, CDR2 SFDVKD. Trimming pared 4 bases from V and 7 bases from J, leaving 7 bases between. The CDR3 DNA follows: TGTGCCACCAGTGAAACAAATAATGAGCAGTTCTTC. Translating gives CATSETNNEQFF.

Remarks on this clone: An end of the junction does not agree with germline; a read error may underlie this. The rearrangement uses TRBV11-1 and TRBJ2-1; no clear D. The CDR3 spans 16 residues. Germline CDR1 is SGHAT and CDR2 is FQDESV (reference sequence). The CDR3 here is CASTLGIWGSYNEQFF. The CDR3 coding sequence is TGTGCCAGCACCTTAGGCATTTGGGGCTCCTACAATGAGCAGTTCTTC.

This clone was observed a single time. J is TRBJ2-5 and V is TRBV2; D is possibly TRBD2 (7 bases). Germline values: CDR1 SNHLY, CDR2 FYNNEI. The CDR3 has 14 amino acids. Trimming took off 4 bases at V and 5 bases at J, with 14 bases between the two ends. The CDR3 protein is CASSVGGGRETQYF. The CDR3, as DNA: TGTGCCAGCAGTGTCGGCGGGGGCCGTGAGACCCAGTACTTC.

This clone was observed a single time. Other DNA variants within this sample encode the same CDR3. The CDR3, as DNA: TGTGCCACCAGCAGAAAGGGGACAGAAGCTTTCTTT. Protein product: CATSRKGTEAFF. J is TRBJ1-1 and V is TRBV15; tentatively, D is TRBD1 (6 bases). Germline V CDR1 and CDR2: LNHNV, YYDKDF (reference sequence). V was cut by 2 bases and J by 8 bases, with 9 bases left in between. CDR3 size: 12 residues.

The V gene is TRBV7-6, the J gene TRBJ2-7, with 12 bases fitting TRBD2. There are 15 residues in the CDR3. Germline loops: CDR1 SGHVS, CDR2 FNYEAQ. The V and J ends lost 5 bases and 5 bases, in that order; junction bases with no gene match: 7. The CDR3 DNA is TGTGCCAGCAGCCGGGGACTAGCGGGCTTCAACGAGCAGTACTTC. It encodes CASSRGLAGFNEQYF. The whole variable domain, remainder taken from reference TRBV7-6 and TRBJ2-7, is GAGVSQSPRYKVTKRGQDVALRCDPISGHVSLYWYRQALGQGPEFLTYFNYEAQQDKSGLPNDRFSAERPEGSISTLTIQRTEQRDSAMYRCASSRGLAGFNEQYFGPGTRLTVT.

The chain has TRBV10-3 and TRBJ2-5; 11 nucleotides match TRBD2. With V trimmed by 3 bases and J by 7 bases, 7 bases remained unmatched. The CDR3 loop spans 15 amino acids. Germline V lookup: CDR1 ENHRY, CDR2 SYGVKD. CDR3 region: CAISDPAGTSGTQYF. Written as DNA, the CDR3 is TGTGCCATCAGTGACCCCGCTGGGACTAGCGGGACCCAGTACTTC.

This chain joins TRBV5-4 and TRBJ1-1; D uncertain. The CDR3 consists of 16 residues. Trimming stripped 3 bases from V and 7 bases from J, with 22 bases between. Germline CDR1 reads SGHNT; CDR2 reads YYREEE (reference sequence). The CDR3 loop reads CASSSGNQVAGSEAFF. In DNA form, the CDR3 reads TGTGCCAGCAGCTCAGGAAACCAGGTGGCAGGTAGTGAAGCTTTCTTT.

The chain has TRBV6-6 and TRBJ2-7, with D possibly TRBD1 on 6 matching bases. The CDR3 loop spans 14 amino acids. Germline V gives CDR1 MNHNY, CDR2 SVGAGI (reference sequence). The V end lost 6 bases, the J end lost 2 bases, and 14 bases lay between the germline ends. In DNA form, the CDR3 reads TGTGCCAGCAGAAAAGAGGGGGTGACCTACGAGCAGTACTTC. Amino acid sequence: CASRKEGVTYEQYF.

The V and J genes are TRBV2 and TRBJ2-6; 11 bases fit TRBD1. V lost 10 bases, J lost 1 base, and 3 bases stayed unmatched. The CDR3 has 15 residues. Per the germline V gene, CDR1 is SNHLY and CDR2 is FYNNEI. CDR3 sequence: CATGQGASGANVLTF. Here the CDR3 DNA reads TGTGCCACAGGACAGGGGGCATCTGGGGCCAACGTCCTGACTTTC. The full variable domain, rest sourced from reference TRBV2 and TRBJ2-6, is EPEVTQTPSHQVTQMGQEVILRCVPISNHLYFYWYRQILGQKVEFLVSFYNNEISEKSEIFDDQFSVERPDGSNFTLKIRSTKLEDSAMYFCATGQGASGANVLTFGAGSRLTVL.

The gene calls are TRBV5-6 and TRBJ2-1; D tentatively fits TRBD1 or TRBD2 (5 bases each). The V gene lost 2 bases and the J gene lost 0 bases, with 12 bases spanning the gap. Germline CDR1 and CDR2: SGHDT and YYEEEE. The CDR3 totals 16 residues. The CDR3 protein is CASSFGGPSSYNEQFF. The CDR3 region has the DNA TGTGCCAGCAGCTTTGGGGGACCGAGCTCCTACAATGAGCAGTTCTTC.

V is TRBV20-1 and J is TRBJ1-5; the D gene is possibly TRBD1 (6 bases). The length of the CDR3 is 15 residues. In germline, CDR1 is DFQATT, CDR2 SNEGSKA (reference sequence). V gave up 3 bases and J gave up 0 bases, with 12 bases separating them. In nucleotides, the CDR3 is TGCAGTGCTAGTGGACAGCAGTATAGCAATCAGCCCCAGCATTTT. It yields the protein CSASGQQYSNQPQHF.